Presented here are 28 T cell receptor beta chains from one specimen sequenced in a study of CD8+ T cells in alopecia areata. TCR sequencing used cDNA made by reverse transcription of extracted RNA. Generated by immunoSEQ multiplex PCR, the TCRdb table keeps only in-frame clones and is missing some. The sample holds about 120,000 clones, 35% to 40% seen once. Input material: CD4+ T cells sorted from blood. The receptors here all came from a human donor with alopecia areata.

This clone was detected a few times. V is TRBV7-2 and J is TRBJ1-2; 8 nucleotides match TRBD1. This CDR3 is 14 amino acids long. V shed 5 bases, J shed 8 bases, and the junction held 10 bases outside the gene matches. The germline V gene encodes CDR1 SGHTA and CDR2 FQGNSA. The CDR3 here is CASSARQGRNGYTF. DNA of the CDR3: TGTGCCAGCAGCGCCCGACAGGGGAGGAACGGCTACACCTTC.

The CDR3 nucleotides read TGTGCCAGCAGACCGGGACAGGGGCGGCAAGAGACCCAGTACTTC. Translation: CASRPGQGRQETQYF. The rearrangement uses TRBV28 and TRBJ2-5; 10 nucleotides align to TRBD1. J was trimmed by 2 bases and V by 6 bases; bases with no gene match: 6. Germline V gives CDR1 MDHEN, CDR2 SYDVKM. The CDR3 runs 15 residues.

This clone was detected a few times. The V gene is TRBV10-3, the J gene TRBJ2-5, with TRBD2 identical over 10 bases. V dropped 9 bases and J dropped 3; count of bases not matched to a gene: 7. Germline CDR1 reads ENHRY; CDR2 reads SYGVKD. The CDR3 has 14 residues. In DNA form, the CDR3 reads TGTGCCATATCCAGCGGGGGGGCTGAAGAGACCCAGTACTTC. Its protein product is CAISSGGAEETQYF.

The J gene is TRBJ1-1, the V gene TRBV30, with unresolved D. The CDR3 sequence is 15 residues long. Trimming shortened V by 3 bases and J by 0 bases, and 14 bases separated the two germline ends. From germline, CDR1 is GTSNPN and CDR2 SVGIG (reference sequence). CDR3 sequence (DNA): TGTGCCTGGAGGTCCGTTCAGAACATGAACACTGAAGCTTTCTTT. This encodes CAWRSVQNMNTEAFF.

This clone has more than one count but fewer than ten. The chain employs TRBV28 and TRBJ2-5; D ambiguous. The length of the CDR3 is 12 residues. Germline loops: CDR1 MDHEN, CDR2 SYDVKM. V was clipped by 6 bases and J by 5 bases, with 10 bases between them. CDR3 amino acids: CASSPLPETQYF. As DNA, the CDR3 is TGTGCCAGCAGCCCCTTGCCCGAGACCCAGTACTTC. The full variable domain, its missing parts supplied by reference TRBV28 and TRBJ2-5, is DVKVTQSSRYLVKRTGEKVFLECVQDMDHENMFWYRQDPGLGLRLIYFSYDVKMKEKGDIPEGYSVSREKKERFSLILESASTNQTSMYLCASSPLPETQYFGPGTRLLVL.

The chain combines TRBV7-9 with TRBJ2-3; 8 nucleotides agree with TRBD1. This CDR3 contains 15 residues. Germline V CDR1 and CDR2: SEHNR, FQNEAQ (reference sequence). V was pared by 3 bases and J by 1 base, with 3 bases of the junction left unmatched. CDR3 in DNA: TGTGCCAGCAGCTTCCAGGGGGCGCGCACAGATACGCAGTATTTT. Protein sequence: CASSFQGARTDTQYF.

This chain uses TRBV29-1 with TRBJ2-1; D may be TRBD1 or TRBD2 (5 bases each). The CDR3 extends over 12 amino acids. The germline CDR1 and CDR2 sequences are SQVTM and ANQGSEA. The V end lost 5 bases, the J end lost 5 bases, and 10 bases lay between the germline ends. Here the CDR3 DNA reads TGCAGCGTTTATCGGGGCCACAATGAGCAGTTCTTC. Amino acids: CSVYRGHNEQFF.

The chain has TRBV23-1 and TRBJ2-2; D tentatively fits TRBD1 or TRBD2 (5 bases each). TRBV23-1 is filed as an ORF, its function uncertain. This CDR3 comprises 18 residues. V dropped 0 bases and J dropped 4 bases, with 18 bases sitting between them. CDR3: CASSQSNERAGSTGELFF. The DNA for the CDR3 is TGCGCCAGCAGTCAATCTAACGAGAGGGCAGGGAGCACCGGGGAGCTGTTTTTT.

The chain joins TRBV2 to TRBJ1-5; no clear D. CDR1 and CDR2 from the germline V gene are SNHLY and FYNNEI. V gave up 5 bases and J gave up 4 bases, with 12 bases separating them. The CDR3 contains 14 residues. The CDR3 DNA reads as TGTGCCAGCAGTCCTAGACCATATAATCAGCCCCAGCATTTT. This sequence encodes CASSPRPYNQPQHF.

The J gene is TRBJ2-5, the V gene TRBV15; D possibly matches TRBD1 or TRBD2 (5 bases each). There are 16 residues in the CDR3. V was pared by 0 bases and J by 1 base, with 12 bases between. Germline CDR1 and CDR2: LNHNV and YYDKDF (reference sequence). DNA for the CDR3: TGTGCCACCAGCAGAGATAATACAGGACTCCAAGAGACCCAGTACTTC. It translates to CATSRDNTGLQETQYF.

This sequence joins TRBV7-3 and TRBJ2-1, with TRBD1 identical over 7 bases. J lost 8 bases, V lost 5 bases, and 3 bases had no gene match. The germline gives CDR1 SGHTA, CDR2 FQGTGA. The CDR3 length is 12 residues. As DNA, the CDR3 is TGTGCCAGCAGCAACCAGGGGGATGAGCAGTTCTTC. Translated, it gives CASSNQGDEQFF. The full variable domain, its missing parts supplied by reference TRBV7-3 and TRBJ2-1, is GAGVSQTPSNKVTEKGKYVELRCDPISGHTALYWYRQSLGQGPEFLIYFQGTGAADDSGLPNDRFFAVRPEGSVSTLKIQRTERGDSAVYLCASSNQGDEQFFGPGTRLTVL.

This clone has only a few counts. This CDR3 is CSVEGMGGPINEQFF. CDR3 DNA sequence: TGCAGCGTTGAAGGTATGGGCGGGCCCATCAATGAGCAGTTCTTC. The chain couples TRBV29-1 to TRBJ2-1; D is possibly TRBD2 (5 bases). Trimming cost V 1 base and J 6 bases, with 16 bases left between them. The germline gives CDR1 SQVTM, CDR2 ANQGSEA. The CDR3 runs to 15 residues.

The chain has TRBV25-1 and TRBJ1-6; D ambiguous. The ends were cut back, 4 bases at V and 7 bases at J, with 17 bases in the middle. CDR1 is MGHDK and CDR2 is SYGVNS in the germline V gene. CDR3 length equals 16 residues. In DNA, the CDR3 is TGTGCCAGCAGTGCTTCGAAAACCCGCGGAAATTCACCCCTCCACTTT. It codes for CASSASKTRGNSPLHF.

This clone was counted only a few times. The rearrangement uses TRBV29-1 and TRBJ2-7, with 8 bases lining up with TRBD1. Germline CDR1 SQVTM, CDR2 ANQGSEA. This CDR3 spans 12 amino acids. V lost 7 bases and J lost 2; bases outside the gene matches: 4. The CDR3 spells CSAGQGTYEQYF. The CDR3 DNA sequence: TGCAGCGCTGGACAGGGAACCTACGAGCAGTACTTC.

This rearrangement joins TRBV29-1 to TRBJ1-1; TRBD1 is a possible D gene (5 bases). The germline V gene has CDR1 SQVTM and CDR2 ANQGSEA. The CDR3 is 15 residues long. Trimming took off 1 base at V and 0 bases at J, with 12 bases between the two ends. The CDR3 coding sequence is TGCAGCGTTGAAGGAGGGGTGGGTCTGAACACTGAAGCTTTCTTT. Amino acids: CSVEGGVGLNTEAFF.

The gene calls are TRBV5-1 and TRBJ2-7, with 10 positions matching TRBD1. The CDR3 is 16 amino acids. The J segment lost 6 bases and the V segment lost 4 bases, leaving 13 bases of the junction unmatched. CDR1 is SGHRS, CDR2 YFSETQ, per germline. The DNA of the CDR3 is TGCGCCAGCAGCCCCCGGGTGAGACAGGGGGCGGTCGAGCAGTACTTC. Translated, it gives CASSPRVRQGAVEQYF.

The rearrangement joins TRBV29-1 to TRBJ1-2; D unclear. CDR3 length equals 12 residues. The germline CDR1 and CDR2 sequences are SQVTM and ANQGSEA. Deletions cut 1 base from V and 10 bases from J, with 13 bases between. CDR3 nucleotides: TGCAGCGTTGAAGGGCAGAGATCCTACTACACCTTC. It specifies CSVEGQRSYYTF.

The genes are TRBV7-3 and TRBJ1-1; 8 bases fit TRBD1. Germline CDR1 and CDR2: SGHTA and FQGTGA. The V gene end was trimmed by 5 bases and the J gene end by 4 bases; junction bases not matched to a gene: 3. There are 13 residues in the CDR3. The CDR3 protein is CASSIQGGTEAFF. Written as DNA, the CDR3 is TGTGCCAGCAGCATACAGGGGGGCACTGAAGCTTTCTTT.

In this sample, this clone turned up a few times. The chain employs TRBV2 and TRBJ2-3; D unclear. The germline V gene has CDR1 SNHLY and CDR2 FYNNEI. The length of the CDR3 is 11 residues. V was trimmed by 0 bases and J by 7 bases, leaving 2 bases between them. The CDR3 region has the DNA TGTGCCAGCAGTGAAGCGTATACGCAGTATTTT. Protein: CASSEAYTQYF.

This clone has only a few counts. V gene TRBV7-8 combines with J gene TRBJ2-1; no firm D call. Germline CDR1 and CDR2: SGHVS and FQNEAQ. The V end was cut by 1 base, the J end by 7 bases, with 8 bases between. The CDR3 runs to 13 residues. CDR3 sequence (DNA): TGTGCCAGCAGCTTAGGATTCTTGAATGAGCAGTTCTTC. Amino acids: CASSLGFLNEQFF.

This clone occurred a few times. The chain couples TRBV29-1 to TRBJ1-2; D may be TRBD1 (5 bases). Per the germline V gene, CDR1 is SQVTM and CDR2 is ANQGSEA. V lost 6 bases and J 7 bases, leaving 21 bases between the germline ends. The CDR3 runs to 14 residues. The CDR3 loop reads CSVTLRDRLRGYTF. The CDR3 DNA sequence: TGCAGCGTCACTCTCCGGGACCGCCTCCGTGGCTACACCTTC.

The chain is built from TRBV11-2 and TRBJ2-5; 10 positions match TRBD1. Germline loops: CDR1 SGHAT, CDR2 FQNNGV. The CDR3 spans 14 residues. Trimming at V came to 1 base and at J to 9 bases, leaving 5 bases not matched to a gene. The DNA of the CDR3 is TGTGCCAGCAGCTTAGTTCGGACAGGGGGGTCCCAGTACTTC. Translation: CASSLVRTGGSQYF.

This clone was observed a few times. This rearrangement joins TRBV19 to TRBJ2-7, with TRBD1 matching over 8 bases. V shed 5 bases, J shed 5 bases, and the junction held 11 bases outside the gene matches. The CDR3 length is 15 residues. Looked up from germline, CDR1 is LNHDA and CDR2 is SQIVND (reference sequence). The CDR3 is CASSPRRTGTHEQYF. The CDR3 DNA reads TGTGCCAGTAGTCCACGGCGGACAGGGACCCACGAGCAGTACTTC.

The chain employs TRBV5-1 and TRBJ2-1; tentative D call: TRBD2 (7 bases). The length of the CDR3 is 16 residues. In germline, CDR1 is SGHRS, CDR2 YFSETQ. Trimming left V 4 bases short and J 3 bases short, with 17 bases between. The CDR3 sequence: CASSPGAGAIYNEQFF. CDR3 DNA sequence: TGCGCCAGCAGCCCCGGGGCGGGGGCGATCTACAATGAGCAGTTCTTC.

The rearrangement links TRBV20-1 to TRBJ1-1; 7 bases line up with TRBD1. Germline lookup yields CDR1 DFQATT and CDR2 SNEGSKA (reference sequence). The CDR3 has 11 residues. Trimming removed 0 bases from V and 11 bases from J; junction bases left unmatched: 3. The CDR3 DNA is TGCAGTGCTAGAGATGACAGGGTTGCTTTCTTT. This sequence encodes CSARDDRVAFF.

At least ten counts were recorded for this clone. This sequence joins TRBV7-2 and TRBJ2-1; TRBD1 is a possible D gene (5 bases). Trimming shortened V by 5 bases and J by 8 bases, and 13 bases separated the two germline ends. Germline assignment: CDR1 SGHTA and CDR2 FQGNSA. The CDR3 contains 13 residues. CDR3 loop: CASSRQLGDEQFF. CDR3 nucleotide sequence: TGTGCCAGCAGCCGACAGCTTGGGGATGAGCAGTTCTTC. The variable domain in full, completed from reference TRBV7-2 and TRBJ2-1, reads GAGVSQSPSNKVTEKGKDVELRCDPISGHTALYWYRQSLGQGLEFLIYFQGNSAPDKSGLPSDRFSAERTGGSVSTLTIQRTQQEDSAVYLCASSRQLGDEQFFGPGTRLTVL.

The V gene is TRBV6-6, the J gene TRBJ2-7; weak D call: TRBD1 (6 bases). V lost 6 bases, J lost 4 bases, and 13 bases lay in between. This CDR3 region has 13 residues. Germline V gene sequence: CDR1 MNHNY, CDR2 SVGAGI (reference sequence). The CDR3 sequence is CASRNRERYEQYF. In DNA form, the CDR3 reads TGTGCCAGCAGAAACAGGGAGAGGTACGAGCAGTACTTC.

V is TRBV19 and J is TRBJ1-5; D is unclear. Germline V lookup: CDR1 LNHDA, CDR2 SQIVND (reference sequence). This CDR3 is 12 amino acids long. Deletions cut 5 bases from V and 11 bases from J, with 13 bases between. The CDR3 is CASSVRGETQHF. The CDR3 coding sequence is TGTGCCAGTAGTGTCCGCGGGGAGACCCAGCATTTT.